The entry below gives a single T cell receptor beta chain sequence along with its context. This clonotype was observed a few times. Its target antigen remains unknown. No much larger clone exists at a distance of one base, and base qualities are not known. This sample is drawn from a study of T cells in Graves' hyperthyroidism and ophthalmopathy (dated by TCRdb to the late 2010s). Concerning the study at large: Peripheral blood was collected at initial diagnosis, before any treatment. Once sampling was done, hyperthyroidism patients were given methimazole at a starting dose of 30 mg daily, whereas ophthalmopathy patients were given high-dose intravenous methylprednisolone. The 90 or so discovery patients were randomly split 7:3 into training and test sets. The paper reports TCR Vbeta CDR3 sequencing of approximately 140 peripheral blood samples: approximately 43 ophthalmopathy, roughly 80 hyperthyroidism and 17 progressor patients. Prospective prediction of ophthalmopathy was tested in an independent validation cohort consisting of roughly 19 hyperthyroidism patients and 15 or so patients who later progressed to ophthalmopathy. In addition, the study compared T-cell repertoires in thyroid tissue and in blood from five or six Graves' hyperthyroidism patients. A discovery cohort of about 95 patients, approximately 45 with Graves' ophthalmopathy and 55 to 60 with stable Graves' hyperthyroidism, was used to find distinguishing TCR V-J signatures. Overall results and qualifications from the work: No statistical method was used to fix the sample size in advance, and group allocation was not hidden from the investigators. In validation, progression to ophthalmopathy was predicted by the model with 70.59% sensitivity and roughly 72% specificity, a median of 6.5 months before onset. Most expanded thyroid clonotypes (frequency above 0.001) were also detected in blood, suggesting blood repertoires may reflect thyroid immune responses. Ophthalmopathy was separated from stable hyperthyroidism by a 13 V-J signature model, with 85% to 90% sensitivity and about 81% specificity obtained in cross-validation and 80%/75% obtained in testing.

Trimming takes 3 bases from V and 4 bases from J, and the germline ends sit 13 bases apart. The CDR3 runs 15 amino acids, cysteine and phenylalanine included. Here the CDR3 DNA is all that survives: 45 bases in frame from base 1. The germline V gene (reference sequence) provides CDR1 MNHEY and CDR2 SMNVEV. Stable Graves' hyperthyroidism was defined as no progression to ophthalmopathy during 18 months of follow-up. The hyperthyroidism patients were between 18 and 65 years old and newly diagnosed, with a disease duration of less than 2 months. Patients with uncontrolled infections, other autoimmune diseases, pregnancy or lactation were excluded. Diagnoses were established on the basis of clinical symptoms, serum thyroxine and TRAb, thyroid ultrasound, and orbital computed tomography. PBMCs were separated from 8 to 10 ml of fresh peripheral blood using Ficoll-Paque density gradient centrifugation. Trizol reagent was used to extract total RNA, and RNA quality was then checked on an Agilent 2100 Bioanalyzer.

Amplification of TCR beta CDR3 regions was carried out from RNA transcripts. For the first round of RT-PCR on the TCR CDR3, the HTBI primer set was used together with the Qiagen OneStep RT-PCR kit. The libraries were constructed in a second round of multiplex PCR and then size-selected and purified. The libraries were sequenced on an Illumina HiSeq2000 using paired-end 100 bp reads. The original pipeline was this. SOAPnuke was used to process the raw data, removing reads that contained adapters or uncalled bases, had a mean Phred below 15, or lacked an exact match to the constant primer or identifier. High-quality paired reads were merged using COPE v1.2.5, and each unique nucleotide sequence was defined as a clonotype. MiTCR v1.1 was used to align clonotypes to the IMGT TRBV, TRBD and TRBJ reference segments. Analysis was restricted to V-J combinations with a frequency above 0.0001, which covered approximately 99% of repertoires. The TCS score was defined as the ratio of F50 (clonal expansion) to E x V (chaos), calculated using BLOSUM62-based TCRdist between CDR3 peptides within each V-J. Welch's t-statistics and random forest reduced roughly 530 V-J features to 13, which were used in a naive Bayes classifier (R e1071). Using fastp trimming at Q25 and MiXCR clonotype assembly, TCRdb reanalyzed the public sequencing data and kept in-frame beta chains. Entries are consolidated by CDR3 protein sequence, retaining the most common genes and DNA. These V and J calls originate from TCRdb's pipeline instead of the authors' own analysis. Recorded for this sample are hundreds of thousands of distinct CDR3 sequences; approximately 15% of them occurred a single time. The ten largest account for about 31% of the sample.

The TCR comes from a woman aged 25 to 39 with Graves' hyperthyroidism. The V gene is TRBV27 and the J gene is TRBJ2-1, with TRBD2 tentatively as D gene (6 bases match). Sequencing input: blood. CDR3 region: CASSFRAGGYNEQFF. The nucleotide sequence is TGTGCCAGCAGTTTCCGAGCGGGCGGGTACAATGAGCAGTTCTTC.